These T cell receptor beta chains were read from a single sample in a study of blood T cell repertoires in COVID-19. TCRdb's copy holds only in-frame clones and misses some; the assay was immunoSEQ multiplex PCR. The repertoire holds 300,000 or so clones, with more than 85% as singletons. Sequencing was performed on peripheral blood. The source of these receptors is a man aged 65 to 79 with acute or convalescent COVID-19. Both conserved end residues are part of each CDR3. A D gene is named only where the DNA matches it firmly. Rows may omit the clone size; those that give it use once, few, many or a size class.

TRBV9,.,TRBJ2-2,.,CASSVSQAPGELFF,TGTGCCAGCAGCGTATCGCAGGCTCCCGGGGAGCTGTTTTTT
TRBV5-4,TRBD2,TRBJ2-3,.,CASSLGLAGTSTDTQYF,TGTGCCAGCAGCCTGGGACTAGCGGGGACTAGCACAGATACGCAGTATTTT
TRBV9,TRBD2,TRBJ2-1,.,CASSVGLAGAPYNEQFF,TGTGCCAGCAGCGTAGGGCTAGCGGGAGCCCCCTACAATGAGCAGTTCTTC
TRBV7-9,TRBD1,TRBJ1-5,.,CASSSYPVDRANQPQHF,TGTGCCAGCAGCTCCTACCCGGTGGACAGGGCGAATCAGCCCCAGCATTTT
TRBV4-3,TRBD2,TRBJ2-3,once,CASSQETAAAGGPDTQYF,TGCGCCAGCAGCCAAGAAACCGCCGCGGCGGGAGGTCCAGATACGCAGTATTTT
TRBV7-2,.,TRBJ1-6,.,CASSLVGGTDSPLHF,TGTGCCAGCAGCTTAGTAGGGGGAACGGATTCACCCCTCCACTTT
TRBV7-2,TRBD1,TRBJ2-7,once,CASSLAPGGIYEQYF,TGTGCCAGCAGCTTAGCCCCAGGGGGCATCTACGAGCAGTACTTC
TRBV28,TRBD2,TRBJ2-3,.,CASSQGRTSLYF,TGTGCCAGCAGTCAGGGGAGGACTAGCCTGTATTTT
TRBV2,.,TRBJ2-1,.,CASTTGIGEQFF,TGTGCCAGCACCACGGGGATTGGTGAGCAGTTCTTC
TRBV21-1,.,TRBJ1-1,few,CASSKVKDGDRLNTEAFF,TGTGCCAGCAGCAAAGTAAAGGACGGGGACAGACTGAACACTGAAGCTTTCTTT
TRBV19,.,TRBJ2-2,.,CASSMTQGDTGELFF,TGTGCCAGTAGTATGACCCAGGGCGACACCGGGGAGCTGTTTTTT
TRBV4-3,.,TRBJ1-1,.,CASSQDKTLGSSRAFF,TGCGCCAGCAGCCAAGATAAGACCCTGGGGAGTTCTAGAGCTTTCTTT
TRBV28,.,TRBJ1-2,.,CASSPDRQMNGYTF,TGTGCCAGCAGCCCGGACAGACAAATGAATGGCTACACCTTC
TRBV7-9,TRBD2,TRBJ2-5,.,CASSRSGRAVQETQYF,TGTGCCAGCAGCCGAAGCGGGAGGGCGGTACAAGAGACCCAGTACTTC
TRBV28,TRBD1,TRBJ1-4,.,CASSLLGQGAFEKLFF,TGTGCCAGCAGCCTCCTCGGACAGGGGGCGTTTGAAAAACTGTTTTTT
TRBV27,.,TRBJ2-7,.,CASSWGPGQTYEQYF,TGTGCCAGCAGTTGGGGCCCGGGACAAACCTACGAGCAGTACTTC
TRBV11-3,.,TRBJ2-3,many,CASSLERRDTQYF,TGTGCCAGCAGCTTAGAACGGAGAGATACGCAGTATTTT
TRBV7-2,.,TRBJ2-5,.,CASSFVGVETQYF,TGTGCCAGCAGCTTTGTCGGGGTGGAGACCCAGTACTTC
TRBV5-5,.,TRBJ2-5,.,CASSLHPGAEETQYF,TGTGCCAGCAGCTTGCATCCCGGAGCGGAAGAGACCCAGTACTTC
TRBV18,TRBD1,TRBJ2-7,many,CASSLGTDLTIPYEQYF,TGTGCCAGCTCACTAGGGACAGACTTAACCATCCCCTACGAGCAGTACTTC
TRBV28,TRBD1,TRBJ2-4,.,CASSLFGRGPAKNIQYF,TGTGCCAGCAGTTTATTTGGCAGGGGGCCCGCCAAAAACATTCAGTACTTC
TRBV30,.,TRBJ1-6,once,CAWSGRNSPLHF,TGTGCCTGGTCGGGTCGGAATTCACCCCTCCACTTT
TRBV27,.,TRBJ2-7,few,CASSLRQNYEQYF,TGTGCCAGCAGTTTAAGACAAAACTACGAGCAGTACTTC
TRBV18,.,TRBJ2-1,.,CASSPLGLSSYNEQFF,TGTGCCAGCTCACCACTGGGACTGAGCTCCTACAATGAGCAGTTCTTC
TRBV5-1,TRBD1,TRBJ2-2,.,CASSTTGAGTGELFF,TGCGCCAGCAGCACGACAGGGGCTGGGACCGGGGAGCTGTTTTTT
TRBV11-2,.,TRBJ1-2,.,CASSLGGPPSSGGYTF,TGTGCCAGCAGCTTAGGTGGTCCGCCCTCATCGGGTGGCTACACCTTC
TRBV3-1/TRBV3-2,.,TRBJ1-2,.,CASSQAVTGFNYGYTF,TGTGCCAGCAGCCAAGCAGTTACAGGCTTCAACTATGGCTACACCTTC
TRBV24-1,.,TRBJ2-1,.,CATSDPGTQMSNEQFF,TGTGCCACCAGTGATCCTGGGACTCAAATGTCAAATGAGCAGTTCTTC